A selection of T cell receptor beta chains follows, all from one sample in a study of blood T cell repertoires in COVID-19. The protocol was immunoSEQ multiplex PCR, while the TCRdb copy is restricted to in-frame clones and leaves out a portion. The repertoire holds approximately 110,000 clones, with 70% to 90% as singletons. The sample comprised peripheral blood. The receptors shown here come from a woman aged 50 to 60 with active or convalescent COVID-19. Both conserved end residues are part of each CDR3. D genes are given only for firm matches. Expanded clones are given a class, and other clones once, few, many or no size at all.

clone size	V gene	J gene	D gene	CDR3 protein	CDR3 DNA
once	TRBV5-4	TRBJ2-1	TRBD2	CASRKTGTSGRGGYNEQFF	TGTGCCAGCAGGAAAACCGGGACTAGCGGGAGGGGTGGCTACAATGAGCAGTTCTTC
.	TRBV5-1	TRBJ2-3	.	CASSLYNSGDTQYF	TGCGCCAGCAGCTTATATAACAGCGGAGATACGCAGTATTTT
few	TRBV3-1/TRBV3-2	TRBJ1-4	.	CASSPSRLPEKLFF	TGTGCCAGCAGCCCCTCAAGACTCCCTGAAAAACTGTTTTTT
.	TRBV3-1/TRBV3-2	TRBJ1-3	.	CASSQQGGNTIYF	TGTGCCAGCAGCCAACAGGGTGGAAACACCATATATTTT
.	TRBV7-9	TRBJ2-1	.	CASSFGGKGKFF	TGTGCCAGCAGCTTCGGCGGAAAGGGGAAGTTCTTC
.	TRBV2	TRBJ1-2	.	CASSAVLQGSYGYTF	TGTGCCAGCAGTGCAGTCCTACAGGGTAGCTATGGCTACACCTTC
.	TRBV28	TRBJ2-2	TRBD1	CASSLSQGAASGAGELFF	TGTGCCAGCAGTTTATCACAGGGGGCGGCTAGCGGAGCCGGGGAGCTGTTTTTT
.	TRBV28	TRBJ1-6	TRBD1	CASSLSPGTGVIYNSPLHF	TGTGCCAGCAGTTTATCCCCAGGGACAGGGGTTATCTATAATTCACCCCTCCACTTT
once	TRBV7-9	TRBJ2-1	.	CASSLPLSQNEQFF	TGTGCCAGCAGCTTACCTCTCAGTCAAAATGAGCAGTTCTTC
.	TRBV19	TRBJ1-3	TRBD1	CASSSGTVLSGNTIYF	TGTGCCAGTAGTTCCGGGACAGTCCTCTCTGGAAACACCATATATTTT
.	TRBV30	TRBJ2-7	TRBD2	CAWSVRGLAGVEQYF	TGTGCCTGGAGTGTACGAGGACTAGCGGGAGTCGAGCAGTACTTC
.	TRBV3-1/TRBV3-2	TRBJ2-1	.	CASSQAITGKGNEQFF	TGTGCCAGCAGCCAGGCTATAACAGGGAAGGGCAATGAGCAGTTCTTC
.	TRBV7-9	TRBJ2-3	TRBD2	CAAGRESDTQYF	TGTGCCGCCGGGCGGGAGTCAGATACGCAGTATTTT
.	TRBV15	TRBJ2-7	.	CATSRGSGSYEQYF	TGTGCCACCAGCAGAGGGAGCGGCTCCTACGAGCAGTACTTC
.	TRBV5-1	TRBJ2-7	TRBD2	CASSLAGGSMGEQYF	TGCGCCAGCAGCTTGGCAGGCGGGAGTATGGGTGAGCAGTACTTC
.	TRBV27	TRBJ2-1	.	CASSSNARTNANEQFF	TGTGCCAGCAGTTCCAACGCACGGACAAACGCCAATGAGCAGTTCTTC
.	TRBV6-5	TRBJ2-5	.	CASRAPGSQETQYF	TGTGCCAGCAGGGCCCCGGGGAGCCAAGAGACCCAGTACTTC
.	TRBV5-4	TRBJ1-1	.	CASSLRLTGTAEAFF	TGTGCCAGCAGCTTGAGACTTACAGGGACCGCTGAAGCTTTCTTT
.	TRBV7-2	TRBJ2-1	.	CASRGLISSYNEQFF	TGTGCCAGCAGGGGACTGATAAGCTCCTACAATGAGCAGTTCTTC
.	TRBV28	TRBJ1-1	.	CASSFGNTEAFF	TGTGCCAGCAGTTTCGGGAACACTGAAGCTTTCTTT
.	TRBV18	TRBJ1-2	TRBD1	CASSPTGNYGYTF	TGTGCCAGCTCACCGACAGGGAACTATGGCTACACCTTC
.	TRBV24-1	TRBJ2-3	.	CATSPTGIGTDTQYF	TGTGCCACCAGTCCTACCGGTATTGGCACAGATACGCAGTATTTT
.	TRBV18	TRBJ2-7	TRBD1	CASSPRQGHEQYF	TGTGCCAGCTCACCACGACAGGGTCACGAGCAGTACTTC
.	TRBV6-4	TRBJ2-3	.	CASSDRGRLEDTQYF	TGTGCCAGCAGTGACAGGGGCCGCTTGGAAGATACGCAGTATTTT
.	TRBV18	TRBJ1-1	TRBD1	CASSPPAGGRTEAFF	TGTGCCAGCTCACCACCGGCAGGGGGCAGAACTGAAGCTTTCTTT
.	TRBV18	TRBJ1-4	.	CASSPGGGMTTNEKLFF	TGTGCCAGCTCGCCCGGGGGAGGAATGACAACTAATGAAAAACTGTTTTTT
.	TRBV5-4	TRBJ2-3	TRBD2	CASSKGLDADTQYF	TGTGCCAGCAGCAAGGGACTAGATGCAGATACGCAGTATTTT
.	TRBV19	TRBJ2-4	.	CASSINGGVAKNIQYF	TGTGCCAGTAGTATTAACGGGGGAGTAGCCAAAAACATTCAGTACTTC
few	TRBV20-1	TRBJ1-1	.	CSAGQWGQAFF	TGCAGTGCTGGACAGTGGGGGCAGGCTTTCTTT
.	TRBV5-1	TRBJ2-5	TRBD2	CASKLAGWGGETQYF	TGCGCCAGCAAACTAGCGGGATGGGGCGGGGAGACCCAGTACTTC
.	TRBV12-3/TRBV12-4	TRBJ2-1	TRBD2	CASSLGGDNEQFF	TGTGCCAGCAGTTTGGGGGGGGACAATGAGCAGTTCTTC
.	TRBV19	TRBJ1-5	.	CASSLRGIEGQPQHF	TGTGCCAGTAGCCTCCGAGGAATAGAAGGACAGCCCCAGCATTTT
few	TRBV6-2/TRBV6-3	TRBJ2-2	.	CASSPGSSAGELFF	TGTGCCAGCAGCCCCGGGTCTTCGGCCGGGGAGCTGTTTTTT
.	TRBV18	TRBJ2-3	.	CASSPGTPADTQYF	TGTGCCAGCTCACCCGGTACCCCGGCAGATACGCAGTATTTT
.	TRBV9	TRBJ1-2	.	CASSDADRPYGYTF	TGTGCCAGCAGCGATGCGGACAGACCCTATGGCTACACCTTC
.	TRBV13	TRBJ1-6	.	CASSLGGGPHLNSPLHF	TGTGCCAGCAGCTTAGGGGGAGGTCCACACTTAAATTCACCCCTCCACTTT
.	TRBV5-1	TRBJ2-7	TRBD1	CASSPGQGASEQYF	TGCGCCAGCAGCCCTGGACAGGGGGCAAGCGAGCAGTACTTC
.	TRBV10-2	TRBJ1-2	.	CASRGASNIHGYTF	TGCGCCAGCCGCGGGGCCAGTAATATCCATGGCTACACCTTC